This TCR beta chain was captured in a study of post-analysis software for immune sequencing data. General observations from the study: Strong co-clustering by F measure was evident for samples that had been prepared in the same batch. Controls showed significantly higher normalized Chao1 diversity than did multiple sclerosis patients. TRBV5-6, TRBV5-1 and TRBV20-1 were among several TRBV segments more frequent in patients than controls.

Germline loops: CDR1 SGHRS, CDR2 YFSETQ. The germline V and J ends were trimmed by 2 bases and 3 bases, with 9 bases remaining between them. The CDR3 has 13 residues. Comment on this clonotype: Its antigen is unknown.

Each TCR beta cDNA library carried unique molecular identifiers. Once about 0.9 to 11 million T cells were used, about half a million cDNA molecules resulted. One entry per CDR3 protein results from TCRdb running MiXCR on the PCR reads. The sample records approximately 690,000 distinct CDR3 sequences, 59% being singletons. Sequencing input: blood. This chain uses TRBV5-1 with TRBJ2-7; D uncertain. This clonotype was sampled from a girl aged 2 to 9 with multiple sclerosis. The CDR3 nucleotides are TGCGCCAGCAGCTTAAGTTACGGCTACGAGCAGTACTTC. Protein sequence: CASSLSYGYEQYF.